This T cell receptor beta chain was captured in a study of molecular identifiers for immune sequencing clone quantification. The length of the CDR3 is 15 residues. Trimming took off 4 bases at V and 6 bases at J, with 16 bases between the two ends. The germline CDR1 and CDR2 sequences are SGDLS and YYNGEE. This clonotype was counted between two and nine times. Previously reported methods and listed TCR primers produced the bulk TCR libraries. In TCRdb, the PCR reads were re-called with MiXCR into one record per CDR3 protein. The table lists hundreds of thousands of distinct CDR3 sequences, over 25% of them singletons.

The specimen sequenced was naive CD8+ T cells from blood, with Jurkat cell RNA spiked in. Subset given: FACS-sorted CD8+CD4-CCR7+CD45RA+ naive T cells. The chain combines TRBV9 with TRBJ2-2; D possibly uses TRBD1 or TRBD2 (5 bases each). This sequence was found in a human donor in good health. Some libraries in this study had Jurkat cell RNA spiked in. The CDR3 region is CASSIMEPGPGELFF. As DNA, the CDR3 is TGTGCCAGCAGCATTATGGAACCGGGGCCCGGGGAGCTGTTTTTT. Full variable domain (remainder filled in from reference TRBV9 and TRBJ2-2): DSGVTQTPKHLITATGQRVTLRCSPRSGDLSVYWYQQSLDQGLQFLIQYYNGEERAKGNILERFSAQQFPDLHSELNLSSLELGDSALYFCASSIMEPGPGELFFGEGSRLTVL.